Below are 23 T cell receptor beta chains sequenced from a single sample in a study of long-term antiretroviral therapy in people with HIV. An immunoSEQ assay, version v3.0, was performed at survey level. Clones were read by immunoSEQ multiplex PCR, and TCRdb kept only the in-frame ones, dropping some. The sample has over 40,000 clones; approximately 94% are singletons. The source material was unsorted PBMCs, sampled approximately 9.1 years after starting antiretroviral therapy. These receptors were obtained from a man between 25 and 39 years old with HIV.

The sample holds a few counts of this clone. The chain combines TRBV14 with TRBJ1-2; D possibly corresponds to TRBD1 (5 bases). The CDR3 length is 15 residues. The germline V and J ends were trimmed by 0 bases and 7 bases, with 15 bases remaining between them. Germline V CDR1 and CDR2: SGHDN, FVKESK. The CDR3 region has the DNA TGTGCCAGCAGCCAAGATCACTGGGGACTCGGTGGCTACACCTTC. This sequence encodes CASSQDHWGLGGYTF.

The chain links TRBV2 to TRBJ2-6, with a weak D call TRBD1 (5 bases). V shed 5 bases and J shed 0 bases, with 17 bases lying between them. CDR1 and CDR2 (germline): SNHLY, FYNNEI. CDR3 size: 18 residues. CDR3 sequence: CASSRDSFILSGANVLTF. The CDR3 DNA follows: TGTGCCAGCAGTAGAGACAGTTTTATCCTCTCTGGGGCCAACGTCCTGACTTTC.

The chain combines TRBV5-1 with TRBJ1-6, with 9 bases identical to TRBD1. The CDR3 sequence is 18 residues long. V was clipped by 3 bases and J by 6 bases; unmatched bases: 13. Germline V gene sequence: CDR1 SGHRS, CDR2 YFSETQ. CDR3 nucleotides: TGCGCCAGCAGCTCTTACCCGGGACAGGGAAGGCCTAATTCACCCCTCCACTTT. Its translation: CASSSYPGQGRPNSPLHF.

The chain has TRBV2 and TRBJ2-2, with 11 bases fitting TRBD2. The V gene end was trimmed by 5 bases and the J gene end by 5 bases; junction bases not matched to a gene: 4. CDR3 size: 15 residues. Germline V gene data show CDR1 as SNHLY and CDR2 as FYNNEI. Here the CDR3 reads CASSQTSGETGELFF. Here the CDR3 DNA reads TGTGCCAGCAGTCAGACTAGCGGGGAAACCGGGGAGCTGTTTTTT.

This chain joins TRBV6-4 and TRBJ2-3; no definite D call. This CDR3 has 13 amino acids. The V and J ends lost 0 bases and 2 bases respectively, with 3 bases between them. Per germline, CDR1 MRHNA and CDR2 SNTAGT. This CDR3 is CASSDSTTDTQYF. CDR3 DNA: TGTGCCAGCAGTGACTCGACCACAGATACGCAGTATTTT.

V and J are TRBV5-5 and TRBJ2-1; D unresolved. The CDR3 covers 12 residues. Germline loops: CDR1 SGHKS, CDR2 YYEKEE (reference sequence). Trimming removed 2 bases from V and 6 bases from J, with 6 bases in between. The CDR3 protein is CASSLRVNEQFF. As DNA, the CDR3 is TGTGCCAGCAGCTTAAGAGTCAATGAGCAGTTCTTC.

CDR3 residues: CASTLREGRNSEAFF. CDR3 sequence (DNA): TGCGCCAGCACCCTAAGGGAAGGGAGAAACTCTGAAGCTTTCTTT. This chain links TRBV4-1 with TRBJ1-1; no reliable D call. V lost 7 bases and J 6 bases, leaving 21 bases between the germline ends. This CDR3 is built from 15 residues. Germline CDR1 is MGHRA and CDR2 is YSYEKL.

This sequence joins TRBV6-1 and TRBJ2-3; D possibly corresponds to TRBD1 (6 bases). V was cut by 0 bases and J by 5 bases, with 18 bases left in between. CDR1 is MNHNS and CDR2 is SASEGT in the germline V gene. CDR3 length equals 17 residues. The CDR3 DNA sequence: TGTGCCAGCAGTGAAGCTGGGGGCAGGGCCGGGCGAGATACGCAGTATTTT. As protein: CASSEAGGRAGRDTQYF.

This clone appeared a few times. The genes are TRBV11-2 and TRBJ1-2, with a tentative D call TRBD1 (5 bases). Germline lookup yields CDR1 SGHAT and CDR2 FQNNGV. The CDR3 has 16 amino acids. V dropped 6 bases and J dropped 5 bases, with 22 bases sitting between them. The CDR3: CASRAPGTDIWYGYTF. The CDR3 DNA follows: TGTGCCAGCAGGGCTCCCGGGACGGACATTTGGTATGGCTACACCTTC.

This sequence joins TRBV2 and TRBJ1-6; no firm D call. Germline V gene sequence: CDR1 SNHLY, CDR2 FYNNEI. Trimming left V 5 bases short and J 2 bases short, with 13 bases between. The CDR3 has 16 amino acids. The CDR3 DNA is TGTGCCAGCAGTTGGAGGGCCGTTGCCTATAATTCACCCCTCCACTTT. This encodes CASSWRAVAYNSPLHF.

This chain uses TRBV6-6 with TRBJ2-3, with D possibly TRBD2 on 6 matching bases. The CDR3 has 14 amino acids. V lost 5 bases and J lost 6, with 15 bases in between. Germline loops: CDR1 MNHNY, CDR2 SVGAGI (reference sequence). This chain's CDR3 is CASSPPGASDTQYF. CDR3 sequence (DNA): TGTGCCAGCAGTCCTCCGGGAGCTTCCGATACGCAGTATTTT.

The rearrangement joins TRBV5-8 to TRBJ1-5; a possible D gene is TRBD1 (6 bases). The CDR3 contains 12 residues. Looked up from germline, CDR1 is SGHTS and CDR2 is YDEGEE. V gave up 7 bases and J gave up 3 bases, with 8 bases separating them. CDR3 sequence reads: CASQGNNQPQHF. CDR3 in DNA: TGTGCCAGCCAGGGGAACAATCAGCCCCAGCATTTT.

The DNA of the CDR3 is TGCAGTGCAAAAGAAGGTCTCGTAGCTTTCTTT. It yields the protein CSAKEGLVAFF. The gene calls are TRBV20-1 and TRBJ1-1; D gene uncertain. The CDR3 is 11 amino acids. Germline lookup yields CDR1 DFQATT and CDR2 SNEGSKA (reference sequence). V lost 6 bases to trimming and J lost 10 bases, with 15 bases between them.

This chain links TRBV5-8 with TRBJ2-5, with TRBD2 matching over 8 bases. CDR1 is SGHTS, CDR2 YDEGEE, per germline. Trimming removed 5 bases from V and 4 bases from J; junction bases left unmatched: 7. The CDR3 is 14 amino acids. CDR3 sequence reads: CASRDAGGGETQYF. Here the CDR3 DNA reads TGTGCCAGCAGGGACGCGGGGGGAGGAGAGACCCAGTACTTC.

This chain connects TRBV7-2 to TRBJ1-1; no reliable D call. The ends were cut back, 5 bases at V and 2 bases at J, with 15 bases in the middle. This CDR3 region has 15 residues. The V gene's germline CDR1 is SGHTA and CDR2 FQGNSA. CDR3 bases: TGTGCCAGCAGCCCAGGAGGCGCTTCAAACACTGAAGCTTTCTTT. It specifies CASSPGGASNTEAFF.

The rearrangement links TRBV13 to TRBJ2-7; D call uncertain. The CDR3 has 12 residues. Trimming pared 3 bases from V and 5 bases from J, leaving 8 bases between. The germline V gene has CDR1 PRHDT and CDR2 FYEKMQ (reference sequence). The CDR3 protein is CASSFLYHEQYV. CDR3 nucleotide sequence: TGTGCCAGCAGCTTTCTTTACCACGAGCAGTACGTC.

The V gene is TRBV7-9, the J gene TRBJ2-5; weak D call: TRBD2 (6 bases). Between the trimmed V and J ends, which lost 2 bases and 0 bases, there was a span of 7 bases. The CDR3 has 14 residues. The germline V gene encodes CDR1 SEHNR and CDR2 FQNEAQ (reference sequence). The CDR3 here is CASSLWTNQETQYF. For the CDR3, the DNA is TGTGCCAGCAGCTTATGGACTAACCAAGAGACCCAGTACTTC.

Here the CDR3 DNA reads TGTGCCATCAGTGATCCCAGACAGGGGCAGGTCACCGGGGAGCTGTTTTTT. This codes for CAISDPRQGQVTGELFF. The chain recombines TRBV10-3 with TRBJ2-2, with 8 bases that match TRBD1. The germline V gene encodes CDR1 ENHRY and CDR2 SYGVKD. V was clipped by 3 bases and J by 4 bases; unmatched bases: 10. The length of the CDR3 is 17 residues.

The chain carries TRBV5-6 and TRBJ2-1; 8 bases are a match to TRBD1. Germline V CDR1 and CDR2: SGHDT, YYEEEE. CDR3 length equals 13 residues. Unmatched junction bases numbered 1, after V lost 0 bases and J lost 8 bases. The CDR3 sequence is CASSLEDRDEQFF. The CDR3 nucleotides are TGTGCCAGCAGCTTGGAGGACAGGGATGAGCAGTTCTTC.

This chain uses TRBV5-1 with TRBJ1-4, with TRBD1 matching 8 bases. The V gene end was trimmed by 4 bases and the J gene end by 13 bases; junction bases not matched to a gene: 12. The CDR3 loop spans 14 amino acids. Germline assignment: CDR1 SGHRS and CDR2 YFSETQ. CDR3 loop: CASSPRTGKDSLFF. The CDR3 nucleotides are TGCGCCAGCAGCCCGAGGACAGGGAAGGACTCACTGTTTTTT.

The chain couples TRBV7-8 to TRBJ2-5; no firm D call. Germline V CDR1 and CDR2: SGHVS, FQNEAQ. V lost 6 bases, J lost 1 base, and 15 bases lay in between. The length of the CDR3 is 15 residues. In DNA form, the CDR3 reads TGTGCCAGCAGATTCGTCTCTGGGGTCCAAGAGACCCAGTACTTC. Translation: CASRFVSGVQETQYF.

This chain joins TRBV27 and TRBJ1-4, with 7 bases fitting TRBD1. Germline CDR1 MNHEY, CDR2 SMNVEV (reference sequence). Trimming removed 6 bases from V and 8 bases from J; junction bases left unmatched: 12. The CDR3 is 15 amino acids. The CDR3: CASSVSSGQPEKLFF. The CDR3 nucleotides are TGTGCCAGCAGCGTTTCCTCGGGACAGCCCGAAAAACTGTTTTTT.

DNA of the CDR3: TGTGCCAGCAGTCGCAGGGGCCACGAGCAGTACGTC. It encodes CASSRRGHEQYV. This rearrangement joins TRBV2 to TRBJ2-7, with a tentative D call TRBD1 (6 bases). CDR1 and CDR2 (germline): SNHLY, FYNNEI. CDR3 length: 12 residues. Trimming took off 5 bases at V and 5 bases at J, with 10 bases between the two ends.